The rows below give T cell receptor beta chains drawn from one sample of a study of cytomegalovirus exposure and HLA in healthy donors. Profiled with immunoSEQ multiplex PCR; TCRdb holds only in-frame clones, not every one. This sample carries approximately 80,000 clones, about three quarters of them seen once, and the ten largest clones take 2% to 3%. Input material: PBMCs. The receptors were sampled from a male donor in good health and CMV-seropositive. Each CDR3 is given with its conserved first and last residue. The D gene is left open where the match is weak.

d_gene: TRBD1
v_gene: TRBV4-3
j_gene: TRBJ2-1
CDR3nt: TGCGCCAGCAGCCCCCGGGACAGGAACAATGAGCAGTTCTTC
CDR3aa: CASSPRDRNNEQFF

d_gene: -
v_gene: TRBV5-4
j_gene: TRBJ2-3
CDR3nt: TGTGCCAGCAGACTTACCCGGGACACCCGAGCCCCAGATACGCAGTATTTT
CDR3aa: CASRLTRDTRAPDTQYF

d_gene: TRBD1
v_gene: TRBV29-1
j_gene: TRBJ1-4
CDR3nt: TGCAGCGTCCTCCAGGGGGACGGTGAAAAACTGTTTTTT
CDR3aa: CSVLQGDGEKLFF

d_gene: -
v_gene: TRBV2
j_gene: TRBJ2-1
CDR3nt: TGTGCCAGCAGTGAGCTAGCAGACAATGAGCAGTTCTTC
CDR3aa: CASSELADNEQFF

d_gene: -
v_gene: TRBV2
j_gene: TRBJ2-3
CDR3nt: TGTGCCAGCAGTGAAGAAGCAGGGAGGTCAGATACGCAGTATTTT
CDR3aa: CASSEEAGRSDTQYF

d_gene: TRBD2
v_gene: TRBV4-1
j_gene: TRBJ2-1
CDR3nt: TGCGCCAGCAGCCAAGACCCCCGTGGTAGCGGGAGGGCCAATGAGCAGTTCTTC
CDR3aa: CASSQDPRGSGRANEQFF

d_gene: -
v_gene: TRBV10-3
j_gene: TRBJ2-5
CDR3nt: TGTGCCAGTTCCCGGGACATTGGAGAGACCCAGTACTTC
CDR3aa: CASSRDIGETQYF

d_gene: TRBD2
v_gene: TRBV11-1
j_gene: TRBJ2-3
CDR3nt: TGTGCCAGCAGCCACAGGACTAGCGGGAGGACAGATACGCAGTATTTT
CDR3aa: CASSHRTSGRTDTQYF

d_gene: -
v_gene: TRBV9
j_gene: TRBJ1-5
CDR3nt: TGTGCCAGCAGCGCTCGGGATAATCAGCCCCAGCATTTT
CDR3aa: CASSARDNQPQHF

d_gene: TRBD1
v_gene: TRBV2
j_gene: TRBJ1-5
CDR3nt: TGTGCCAGCAGGGATCGGACAGGGAGGTTCAATCAGCCCCAGCATTTT
CDR3aa: CASRDRTGRFNQPQHF

d_gene: TRBD1
v_gene: TRBV5-4
j_gene: TRBJ2-5
CDR3nt: TGTGCCAGCAGCACACCGGGACAGGGTTTGGGCCCAGAGACCCAGTACTTC
CDR3aa: CASSTPGQGLGPETQYF